The 24 T cell receptor beta chains below were found in one sample sequenced in a study of T-cell memory formation after mild COVID-19. TCRdb redid the calling of the 5' RACE reads with MiXCR, one entry per CDR3 protein. The table records roughly 600,000 distinct CDR3 sequences, 15% to 20% of them present only once. The sequencing sample was made of PBMCs or a T cell subset sorted from them (not recorded which). The receptor source for this set is an adult woman who had mild COVID-19 (a few samples of this study predate the infection). Cell type and time point are not known.

In this sample, this clonotype turned up a few times. The gene calls are TRBV20-1 and TRBJ2-7; tentative D call: TRBD2 (5 bases). CDR3 length: 16 amino acids. Trimming left V 0 bases short and J 4 bases short, with 19 bases between. Germline V gene sequence: CDR1 DFQATT, CDR2 SNEGSKA (reference sequence). CDR3 loop: CSARDRGGGLLYEQYF. The DNA for the CDR3 is TGCAGTGCTAGAGATCGCGGAGGCGGTCTCCTTTACGAGCAGTACTTC.

V and J are TRBV23-1 and TRBJ2-1; 14 bases fit TRBD2. TRBV23-1 is marked as an open reading frame, function uncertain. CDR3 length equals 20 residues. The V segment lost 0 bases and the J segment 3 bases; nucleotides outside the gene matches: 10. CDR3 sequence reads: CASSQSMRLAGGYRYNEQFF. DNA of the CDR3: TGCGCCAGCAGTCAATCAATGAGACTAGCGGGGGGGTATCGCTACAATGAGCAGTTCTTC.

This clonotype was seen a few times. The rearrangement links TRBV12-3 or TRBV12-4 to TRBJ1-2; a weak D match, TRBD1 (5 bases). Trimming took off 5 bases at V and 14 bases at J, with 18 bases between the two ends. This CDR3 spans 12 amino acids. DNA of the CDR3: TGTGCCAGCAGTCCCGGGACTGGGTTGTGGACCTTC. It is translated as CASSPGTGLWTF.

This chain uses TRBV27 with TRBJ2-3; 12 bases map to TRBD2. The ends lost 3 bases at V and 4 bases at J; junction bases unmatched: 2. The CDR3 is 15 residues long. Germline V lookup: CDR1 MNHEY, CDR2 SMNVEV (reference sequence). As DNA, the CDR3 is TGTGCCAGCAGTTTCCTAGCGGGAGGGGCAGATACGCAGTATTTT. Protein: CASSFLAGGADTQYF.

This clonotype was counted between two and nine times. This chain joins TRBV5-1 and TRBJ2-2, with D maybe TRBD1 (5 bases). The germline gives CDR1 SGHRS, CDR2 YFSETQ. Between the trimmed V and J ends, which lost 0 bases and 0 bases, there was a span of 9 bases. The length of the CDR3 is 16 residues. CDR3 nucleotides: TGCGCCAGCAGCTTGGACAGGCTCGCGAACACCGGGGAGCTGTTTTTT. This codes for CASSLDRLANTGELFF.

The chain employs TRBV19 and TRBJ1-5, with D perhaps TRBD1 (5 bases). Germline V lookup: CDR1 LNHDA, CDR2 SQIVND (reference sequence). The CDR3 length is 14 residues. The V gene lost 7 bases and the J gene lost 2 bases, with 12 bases spanning the gap. CDR3 region: CASTKGLGNQPQHF. The CDR3 DNA is TGTGCCAGTACGAAGGGACTCGGCAATCAGCCCCAGCATTTT.

In this sample, this clonotype turned up a few times. The V and J genes are TRBV7-9 and TRBJ1-3; possibly TRBD1 for D (5 bases). This CDR3 has 20 amino acids. Trimming removed 6 bases at V and 0 bases at J, with 27 bases between. Germline CDR1 reads SEHNR; CDR2 reads FQNEAQ (reference sequence). DNA for the CDR3: TGTGCCAGCAGACCCCTCCGGGACCTAAAGACGGGTTACTCTGGAAACACCATATATTTT. Translation: CASRPLRDLKTGYSGNTIYF.

As for this clonotype: The junction departs from germline at one end; a sequencing error may be responsible. The chain links TRBV5-1 to TRBJ2-1; D not certain. Germline V lookup: CDR1 SGHRS, CDR2 YFSETQ. CDR3 length: 13 amino acids. The CDR3 is CTSTQTSHNEQFF. The CDR3 coding sequence is TGCACCAGTACACAGACTTCCCACAATGAGCAGTTCTTC. Drawing the rest from reference TRBV5-1 and TRBJ2-1, the complete variable domain is KAGVTQTPRYLIKTRGQQVTLSCSPISGHRSVSWYQQTPGQGLQFLFEYFSETQRNKGNFPGRFSGRQFSNSRSEMNVSTLELGDSALYLCTSTQTSHNEQFFGPGTRLTVL.

The chain recombines TRBV20-1 with TRBJ2-7; weak D call: TRBD1 (6 bases). Trimming stripped 5 bases from V and 5 bases from J, with 19 bases between. Per the germline V gene, CDR1 is DFQATT and CDR2 is SNEGSKA (reference sequence). CDR3 size: 14 residues. The CDR3 coding sequence is TGCAGTGCTCCGATCGACAGGAATACCCACGAGCAGTACTTC. This translates into CSAPIDRNTHEQYF.

This clonotype was seen a handful of times. CDR3 DNA: TGTGCCACCAGCGGGTCGAGCGGCTCGGACCATACGCAGTATTTT. It encodes CATSGSSGSDHTQYF. The chain joins TRBV24-1 to TRBJ2-3, with a tentative D call TRBD2 (5 bases). V was shortened by 7 bases and J by 7 bases, with 20 bases between the two germline ends. Germline V CDR1 and CDR2: KGHDR, SFDVKD. This CDR3 is built from 15 residues.

V and J are TRBV7-2 and TRBJ2-1; TRBD2 aligns across 11 bases. The CDR3 has 16 residues. Germline CDR1 reads SGHTA; CDR2 reads FQGNSA. With V trimmed by 6 bases and J by 9 bases, 13 bases remained unmatched. In DNA, the CDR3 is TGTGCCAGCAGTACCGTGGCCGGGACTAGCGGAAGTGAGCAGTTCTTC. Its translation: CASSTVAGTSGSEQFF.

This clonotype was observed a few times. V is TRBV6-1 and J is TRBJ2-1, with 16 bases matching TRBD2. In germline, CDR1 is MNHNS, CDR2 SASEGT. The CDR3 length is 17 residues. V was clipped by 4 bases and J by 8 bases; unmatched bases: 8. The CDR3 nucleotides read TGTGCCAGCAGTGCGGGACTAGCGGGAGGGGTAGGGTATGAGCAGTTCTTC. Amino acid sequence: CASSAGLAGGVGYEQFF.

This clonotype was counted only a few times. The V and J genes are TRBV7-2 and TRBJ2-3, with D possibly TRBD2 on 5 matching bases. CDR1 is SGHTA, CDR2 FQGNSA, per germline. Trimming removed 1 base at V and 8 bases at J, with 25 bases between. The CDR3 totals 18 residues. CDR3 nucleotides: TGTGCCAGCAGCTTAGACGGCGGGTTGGCCCCGTTGATTGGTACGCAGTATTTT. Encoded protein: CASSLDGGLAPLIGTQYF.

This clonotype was seen a few times. The chain combines TRBV20-1 with TRBJ2-5; TRBD2 agrees at 7 bases. The germline V gene has CDR1 DFQATT and CDR2 SNEGSKA (reference sequence). The length of the CDR3 is 15 residues. V dropped 5 bases and J dropped 2; count of bases not matched to a gene: 11. CDR3 nucleotide sequence: TGCAGTGCTGGGGGGAGGGGCCTACTGCAAGAGACCCAGTACTTC. Protein product: CSAGGRGLLQETQYF.

This clonotype has only a few counts. This rearrangement joins TRBV5-1 to TRBJ2-2; tentatively, D is TRBD1 or TRBD2 (5 bases each). With 6 bases removed from V and 5 bases from J, the gap between germline ends came to 11 bases. The CDR3 has 13 amino acids. Germline V gives CDR1 SGHRS, CDR2 YFSETQ. The CDR3 is CASNWDGTGELFF. The CDR3 region has the DNA TGCGCCAGCAACTGGGACGGGACCGGGGAGCTGTTTTTT.

This clonotype was counted between two and nine times. This rearrangement joins TRBV11-2 to TRBJ1-5; 7 nucleotides align to TRBD1. CDR1 is SGHAT, CDR2 FQNNGV, per germline. The trim removed 5 bases at V and 7 bases at J, leaving 8 bases unmatched. This CDR3 contains 14 residues. The CDR3 DNA sequence: TGTGCCAGCAGCCCTATACAGGGGTTCCAGCCCCAGCATTTT. It is translated as CASSPIQGFQPQHF.

The chain uses TRBV7-9 and TRBJ2-7, with TRBD1 identical over 7 bases. Trimming removed 5 bases from V and 3 bases from J; junction bases left unmatched: 7. The CDR3 spans 14 residues. Germline-derived CDR1 and CDR2 are SEHNR and FQNEAQ (reference sequence). For the CDR3, the DNA is TGTGCCAGCAGCCGACAGGGTGTCATCTACGAGCAGTACTTC. It codes for CASSRQGVIYEQYF.

This clonotype has a handful of counts. This chain joins TRBV15 and TRBJ1-6; a possible D gene is TRBD1 (5 bases). CDR3 length equals 13 residues. CDR1 is LNHNV, CDR2 YYDKDF, per germline (reference sequence). V was trimmed by 0 bases and J by 10 bases, leaving 7 bases between them. CDR3 DNA sequence: TGTGCCACCAGCAGAGACAGGGACTCACCCCTCCACTTT. Amino acid sequence: CATSRDRDSPLHF. The full variable domain, in which reference TRBV15 and TRBJ1-6 provide the parts outside the CDR3, is DAMVIQNPRYQVTQFGKPVTLSCSQTLNHNVMYWYQQKSSQAPKLLFHYYDKDFNNEADTPDNFQSRRPNTSFCFLDIRSPGLGDTAMYLCATSRDRDSPLHFGNGTRLTVT.

At least ten counts were recorded for this clonotype. The chain is built from TRBV12-3 or TRBV12-4 and TRBJ1-1; D unclear. The germline V and J ends were trimmed by 3 bases and 0 bases, with 5 bases remaining between them. This CDR3 region has 13 residues. The CDR3 coding sequence is TGTGCCAGCAGTTTGAGGCTGAACACTGAAGCTTTCTTT. Protein: CASSLRLNTEAFF.

This clonotype was seen only a few times. The chain couples TRBV7-9 to TRBJ1-1; perhaps TRBD1 as D (5 bases). The V end lost 5 bases, the J end lost 0 bases, and 16 bases lay between the germline ends. Germline V gives CDR1 SEHNR, CDR2 FQNEAQ (reference sequence). The CDR3 sequence is 16 residues long. Here the CDR3 reads CASSPSGARMNTEAFF. CDR3 DNA: TGTGCCAGCAGCCCTAGCGGGGCAAGAATGAACACTGAAGCTTTCTTT. Complete variable domain (other parts from reference TRBV7-9 and TRBJ1-1): DTGVSQNPRHKITKRGQNVTFRCDPISEHNRLYWYRQTLGQGPEFLTYFQNEAQLEKSRLLSDRFSAERPKGSFSTLEIQRTEQGDSAMYLCASSPSGARMNTEAFFGQGTRLTVV.

The chain recombines TRBV20-1 with TRBJ1-5; maybe TRBD1 (6 bases). The CDR3 loop spans 12 amino acids. V was cut by 4 bases and J by 7 bases, with 11 bases left in between. Germline V gene lookup returns CDR1 DFQATT and CDR2 SNEGSKA (reference sequence). The CDR3 here is CSATGVGQPQHF. CDR3 nucleotides: TGCAGTGCTACAGGGGTCGGGCAGCCCCAGCATTTT.

The chain joins TRBV27 to TRBJ2-1; D unresolved. Per the germline V gene, CDR1 is MNHEY and CDR2 is SMNVEV (reference sequence). CDR3 size: 15 residues. Trimming stripped 3 bases from V and 7 bases from J, with 16 bases between. CDR3 in amino acids: CASSFYVGRYNEQFF. CDR3 nucleotides: TGTGCCAGCAGTTTTTATGTCGGCCGGTATAATGAGCAGTTCTTC.

CDR3 in DNA: TGTGCCAGCAGCTTGGGACAACGGTACTGGGGCAATCAGCCCCAGCATTTT. The encoded protein is CASSLGQRYWGNQPQHF. The chain links TRBV5-8 to TRBJ1-5; D not resolved. From germline, CDR1 is SGHTS and CDR2 YDEGEE. The CDR3 has 17 residues. V lost 0 bases and J lost 2, with 15 bases in between.

This clonotype was detected only a few times. The CDR3 protein is CASSFLYGSGGDTDTQYF. The CDR3 DNA sequence: TGTGCCAGCAGCTTTCTGTATGGTTCCGGTGGGGACACAGATACGCAGTATTTT. This rearrangement joins TRBV11-2 to TRBJ2-3; unclear D gene. The CDR3 runs to 18 residues. Between the trimmed V and J ends, which lost 3 bases and 2 bases, there was a span of 21 bases. The germline V gene has CDR1 SGHAT and CDR2 FQNNGV.